This record covers a single TCR beta chain. This clonotype was seen only a few times. Its antigen is currently not known. No base quality information exists; no much larger clone differs at one position. The germline V gene sets CDR1 to MNHEY and CDR2 to SVGEGT. There are 16 amino acids in the CDR3, from cysteine to phenylalanine inclusive. The entry retains the CDR3 DNA only, 48 bases that are in frame from base 1. Germline trimming amounts to 0 bases on V and 8 bases on J, with 6 as the count of junction bases outside the gene matches. This specimen belongs to a study of identical twins (dated by TCRdb to about 2016). General notes on the study: To test whether fetal clonotypes persist, this study deep-sequenced TCR alpha and beta repertoires from monozygotic twins, from unrelated adults of various ages, and from cord blood. To rule out contamination, replicate twin experiments were performed at different times with different library preparation protocols. Study-level results and caveats: In monozygotic twins, recombination models systematically underestimated out-of-frame TCR alpha sharing, but the models matched the sharing seen between unrelated individuals. Zero-insertion analyses could be partly confounded by invariant T cells such as MAIT and iNKT, although diverse VJ usage argued against such confounding for most clonotypes. The excess sharing between twins in beta out-of-frame sequences was weaker because fewer shared sequences reduced the signal-to-noise ratio. Out-of-frame TCR alpha sequences shared between twins showed an excess of low generation-probability sequences compared with coincidental sharing between unrelated individuals. Because the same donors could not be followed over many years, the conclusions depended on cross-sectional statistical analysis. Fewer insertions were carried by abundant cord blood beta clonotypes, a similar but weaker trend appeared in young adult naive repertoires, and no such trend appeared in memory repertoires.

The library was made by 5' RACE. Sequencing relied on an Illumina HiSeq 2000. Template switching introduced a universal primer binding site; the final cDNA contained a unique molecular identifier, enabling accurate counting of TCR cDNA molecules. First-strand cDNA for TCR alpha and beta chains was synthesized from specific primers in the conserved constant-segment region. To control for contamination, each cDNA library was double barcoded with a SMART-Mk sample barcode plus Illumina barcodes. TruSeq adapter sequences, together with Illumina sample barcodes, were added in two successive PCR steps. TCR alpha and beta cDNA libraries were sequenced on the Illumina HiSeq platform with custom primers. As for the original processing: MiGEC was used to process raw reads and extract unique molecular identifiers, and MiXCR was used to find CDR3 positions. Recombination models were inferred per individual with the repgenHMM and IGoR tools using an EM algorithm. Shared clonotype analysis was performed with the tcR package in R, normalizing sharing by the product of cloneset sizes. To study raw recombination free of thymic and clonal selection effects, out-of-frame nonproductive sequences were analyzed. TCRdb's own reprocessing of the public reads used fastp at Q25 and MiXCR and kept productive beta chains. Rows are combined by CDR3 protein, so each entry shows the most common genes and DNA. The V and J calls were determined by TCRdb, not by the authors. The sample table lists hundreds of thousands of distinct CDR3 sequences, about 8.3% of them with a count of one. Of the sample, 2% to 2.5% is held by the ten largest clones.

Every donor in the study was a healthy Caucasian. The twin cohort comprised three pairs of female monozygotic twins, all aged roughly 18 to 30 years. Using Miltenyi CD45RO+ enrichment and human naive T-cell isolation kits, memory (CD45RO+) and naive T cells were isolated from PBMC. The same sample was also studied in work on yellow fever vaccine responses in identical twins. Per that second paper: According to the authors, the vaccine-induced T cell response in identical twins seemed to be partly convergent and partly specific to each individual. The study precisely tracked vaccine-responding T cell clones in identical twins.

Source material: memory (CD45RO+) T cells sorted from blood. Sample cell subset or site, as interpreted from the label and publication: CD45RO+ enriched T cells. Recombination joined TRBV6-2 or TRBV6-3 with TRBJ2-1; 11 of the junction bases match TRBD2. The sequence came from a woman under 30 in good health. This receptor has the CDR3 CASSYSLAGGLDEQFF. In nucleotides, the sequence is TGTGCCAGCAGTTACTCCCTAGCGGGGGGTCTTGATGAGCAGTTCTTC.